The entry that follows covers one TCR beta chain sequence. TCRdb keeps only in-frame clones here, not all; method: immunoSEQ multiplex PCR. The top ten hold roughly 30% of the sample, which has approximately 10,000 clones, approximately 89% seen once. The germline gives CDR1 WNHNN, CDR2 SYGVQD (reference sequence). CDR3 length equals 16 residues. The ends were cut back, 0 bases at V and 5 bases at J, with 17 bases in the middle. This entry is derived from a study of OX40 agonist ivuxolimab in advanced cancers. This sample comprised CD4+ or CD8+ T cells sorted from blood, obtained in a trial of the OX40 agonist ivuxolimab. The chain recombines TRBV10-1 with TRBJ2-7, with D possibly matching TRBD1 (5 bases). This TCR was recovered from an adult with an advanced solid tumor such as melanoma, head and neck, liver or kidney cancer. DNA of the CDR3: TGCGCCAGCAGTGAGTCCGCAGGGAAATTTCGCGACGAGCAGTACTTC. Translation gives CASSESAGKFRDEQYF.